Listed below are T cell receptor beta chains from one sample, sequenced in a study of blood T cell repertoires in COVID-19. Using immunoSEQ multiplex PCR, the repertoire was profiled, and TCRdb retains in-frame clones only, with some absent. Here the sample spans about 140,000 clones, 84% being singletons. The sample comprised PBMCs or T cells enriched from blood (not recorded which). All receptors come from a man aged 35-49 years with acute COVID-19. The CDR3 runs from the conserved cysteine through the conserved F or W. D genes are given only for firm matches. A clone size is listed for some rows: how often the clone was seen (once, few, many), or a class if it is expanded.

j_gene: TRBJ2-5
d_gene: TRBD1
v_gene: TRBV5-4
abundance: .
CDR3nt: TGTGCCAGCAGCTCGACAGGGGCTGGGACCCAGTACTTC
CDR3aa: CASSSTGAGTQYF

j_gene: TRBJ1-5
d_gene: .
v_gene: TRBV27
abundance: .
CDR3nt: TGTGCCAGCAGCTGGGGCTTTAATAGCAATCAGCCCCAGCATTTT
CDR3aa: CASSWGFNSNQPQHF

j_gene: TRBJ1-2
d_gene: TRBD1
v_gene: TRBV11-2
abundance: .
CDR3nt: TGTGCCAGCAGCTTAGGACAGGGGAGAGGCTATGGCTACACCTTC
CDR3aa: CASSLGQGRGYGYTF

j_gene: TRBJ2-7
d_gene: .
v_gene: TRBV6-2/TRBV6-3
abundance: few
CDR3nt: TGTGCCAGCAGTACCGCGAGGCCTAGCGTGGTAGCCGAGCAGTACTTC
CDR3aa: CASSTARPSVVAEQYF

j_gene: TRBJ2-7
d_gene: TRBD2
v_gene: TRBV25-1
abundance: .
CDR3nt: TGTGCCAGCAGTAGGGGGCTAGCGGGAGACAACGAGCAGTACTTC
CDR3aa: CASSRGLAGDNEQYF

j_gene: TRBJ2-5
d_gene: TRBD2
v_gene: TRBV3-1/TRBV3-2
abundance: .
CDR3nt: TGTGCCAGCAGCTTGCGACTAGCGGGAGGAGAGACCCAGTACTTC
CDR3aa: CASSLRLAGGETQYF

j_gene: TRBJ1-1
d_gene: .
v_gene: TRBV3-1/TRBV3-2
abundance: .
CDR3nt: TGTGCCAGCAGCCAAGATTTCACTGGAGAGCGGGCTTTCTTT
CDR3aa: CASSQDFTGERAFF

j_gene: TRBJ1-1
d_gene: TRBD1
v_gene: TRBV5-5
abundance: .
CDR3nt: TGTGCCAGCAGCTTGCTAACGTCCAGGGGGCTCGGCACTGAAGCTTTCTTT
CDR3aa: CASSLLTSRGLGTEAFF

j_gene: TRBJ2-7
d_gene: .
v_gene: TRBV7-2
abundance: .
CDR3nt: TGTGCCAGCAGCGGGCGACTAAAGAGCTACGAGCAGTACTTC
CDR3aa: CASSGRLKSYEQYF

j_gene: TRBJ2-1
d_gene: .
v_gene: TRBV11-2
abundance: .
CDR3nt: TGTGCCAGCAGCACGGACTGGGGCTCCTACAATGAGCAGTTCTTC
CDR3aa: CASSTDWGSYNEQFF

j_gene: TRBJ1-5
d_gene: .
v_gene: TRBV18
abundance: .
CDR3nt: TGTGCCAGCTCACCACCGATTATAGACGGGGGTTCTCAGCCCCAGCATTTT
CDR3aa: CASSPPIIDGGSQPQHF

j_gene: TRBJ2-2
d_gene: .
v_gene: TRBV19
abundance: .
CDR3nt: TGTGCCAGTAGTATCCCCCTCCCCTTTACTTCGAACACCGGGGAGCTGTTTTTT
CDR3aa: CASSIPLPFTSNTGELFF

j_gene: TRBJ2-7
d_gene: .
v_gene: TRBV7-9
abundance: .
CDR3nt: TGTGCCAGCAGCCAAGACAGAGCCTACGAGCAGTACTTC
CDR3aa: CASSQDRAYEQYF

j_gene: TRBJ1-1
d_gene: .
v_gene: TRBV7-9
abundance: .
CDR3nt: TGTGCCAGCAGCTTAGCTATGAACACTGAAGCTTTCTTT
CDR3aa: CASSLAMNTEAFF

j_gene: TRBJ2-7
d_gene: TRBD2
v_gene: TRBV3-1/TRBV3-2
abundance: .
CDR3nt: TGTGCCAGCAGCCGGGCTAGCGGGTACGAGCAGTACTTC
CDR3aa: CASSRASGYEQYF

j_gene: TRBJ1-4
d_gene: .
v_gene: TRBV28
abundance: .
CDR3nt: TGTGCCAGCAGGGACAGCCGACCTAATGAAAAACTGTTTTTT
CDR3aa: CASRDSRPNEKLFF

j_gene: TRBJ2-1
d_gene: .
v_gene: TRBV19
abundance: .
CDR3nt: TGTGCCAGTAGAGGACTGTCTTCCGTGGATGAGCAGTTCTTC
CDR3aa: CASRGLSSVDEQFF

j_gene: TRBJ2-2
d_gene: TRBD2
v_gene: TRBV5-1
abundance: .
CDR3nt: TGCGCCAGCAGCATAGCGGGGGGGCCTCAGCTGGGCACCGGGGAGCTGTTTTTT
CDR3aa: CASSIAGGPQLGTGELFF

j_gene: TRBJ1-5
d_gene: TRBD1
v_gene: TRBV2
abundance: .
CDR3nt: TGTGCCAGCAGATACAGGGGAGGCAATCAGCCCCAGCATTTT
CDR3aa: CASRYRGGNQPQHF

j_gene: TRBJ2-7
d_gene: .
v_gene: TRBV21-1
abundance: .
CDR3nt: TGTGCCAGCAGCAGAACTAGCGGGAGCTCCTACGAGCAGTACTTC
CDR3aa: CASSRTSGSSYEQYF

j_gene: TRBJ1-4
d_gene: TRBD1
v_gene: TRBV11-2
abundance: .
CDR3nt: TGTGCCAGCAGCCCAGGGGGCAGTGGTGAAAAACTGTTTTTT
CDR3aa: CASSPGGSGEKLFF

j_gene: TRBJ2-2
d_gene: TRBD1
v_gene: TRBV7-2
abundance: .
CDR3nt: TGTGCCAGCAGCCTCGACAGGGGGCAGGTCGGGGAGCTGTTTTTT
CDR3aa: CASSLDRGQVGELFF

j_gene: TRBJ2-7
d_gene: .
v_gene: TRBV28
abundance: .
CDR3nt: TGTGCCAGCAGTTCCCCTTCCGAGCAGTACTTC
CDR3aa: CASSSPSEQYF

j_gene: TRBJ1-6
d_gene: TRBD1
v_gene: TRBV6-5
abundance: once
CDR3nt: TGTGCCAGCAGAGTCTCCGGGACAGATAATTCACCCCTCCACTTT
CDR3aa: CASRVSGTDNSPLHF

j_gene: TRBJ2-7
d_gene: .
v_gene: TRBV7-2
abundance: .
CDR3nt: TGTGCCAGCAGCCGCCGAAGGGGTGAGCAGTACTTC
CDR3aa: CASSRRRGEQYF

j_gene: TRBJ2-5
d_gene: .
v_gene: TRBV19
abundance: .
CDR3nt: TGTGCCAGTAGTATTCGACAGTGGGAGACCCAGTACTTC
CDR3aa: CASSIRQWETQYF

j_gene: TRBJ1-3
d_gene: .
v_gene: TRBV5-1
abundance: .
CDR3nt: TGCGCCAGCAGCTTGGCACCGGGATTCGGAAACACCATATATTTT
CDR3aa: CASSLAPGFGNTIYF

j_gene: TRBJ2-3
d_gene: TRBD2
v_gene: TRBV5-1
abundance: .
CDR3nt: TGCGCCAGCAGCTTAGCGGGGGGGCCGACAGATACGCAGTATTTT
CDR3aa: CASSLAGGPTDTQYF

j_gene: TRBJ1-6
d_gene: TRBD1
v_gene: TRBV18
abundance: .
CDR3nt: TGTGCCAGCTCACCATCGGGACAGGGTAATTCACCCCTCCACTTT
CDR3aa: CASSPSGQGNSPLHF

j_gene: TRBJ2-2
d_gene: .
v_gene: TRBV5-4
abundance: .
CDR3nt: TGTGCCAGCAGCTTCGAGTCCCGAGAGGATCGGGAGCTGTTTTTT
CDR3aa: CASSFESREDRELFF

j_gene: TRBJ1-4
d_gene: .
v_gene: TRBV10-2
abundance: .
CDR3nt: TGCGCCAGCAGTGAGTCAACTAACGGGGAGGAAAAACTGTTTTTT
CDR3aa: CASSESTNGEEKLFF

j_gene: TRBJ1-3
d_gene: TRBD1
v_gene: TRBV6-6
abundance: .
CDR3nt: TGTGCCAGCAGTCGAAACCGGGACAGGGGTTCTGGAAACACCATATATTTT
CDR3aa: CASSRNRDRGSGNTIYF

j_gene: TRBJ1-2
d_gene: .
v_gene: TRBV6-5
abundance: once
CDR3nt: TGTGCCAGCAGTTATACCCCGGCGCGGCATGGCTACACCTTC
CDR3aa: CASSYTPARHGYTF

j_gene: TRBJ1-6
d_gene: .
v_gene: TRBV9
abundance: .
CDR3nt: TGTGCCAGCAGCCCGGGTGGAACATCCTATAATTCACCCCTCCACTTT
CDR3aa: CASSPGGTSYNSPLHF

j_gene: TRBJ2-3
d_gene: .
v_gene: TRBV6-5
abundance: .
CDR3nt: TGTGCCAGCAGTTCCTCTGGAGGGGGCACAGATACGCAGTATTTT
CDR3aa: CASSSSGGGTDTQYF

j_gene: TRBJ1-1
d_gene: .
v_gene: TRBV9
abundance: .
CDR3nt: TGTGCCAGCAGCCCCCGGGGTGAGCACACTGAAGCTTTCTTT
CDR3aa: CASSPRGEHTEAFF

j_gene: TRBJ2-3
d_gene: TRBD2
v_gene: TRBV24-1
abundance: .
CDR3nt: TGTGCCACCAGTGATGTTTCTAGCGGGGGGGCGATTCAATATTTT
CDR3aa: CATSDVSSGGAIQYF

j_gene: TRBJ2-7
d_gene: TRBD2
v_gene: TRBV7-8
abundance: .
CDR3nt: TGTGCCAGCAGTTGGGACCGCGGGGGGAACGAGCAGTACTTC
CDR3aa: CASSWDRGGNEQYF

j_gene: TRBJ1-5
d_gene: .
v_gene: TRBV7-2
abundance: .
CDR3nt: TGTGCCAGCAGCTCCTCCGATCAGCCCCAGCATTTT
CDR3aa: CASSSSDQPQHF

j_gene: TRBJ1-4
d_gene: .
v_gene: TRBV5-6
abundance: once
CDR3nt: TGTGCCAGCAGCCCACGGCCGGGACTCACTAATGAAAAACTGTTTTTT
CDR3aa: CASSPRPGLTNEKLFF

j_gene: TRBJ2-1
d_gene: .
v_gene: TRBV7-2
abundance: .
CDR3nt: TGTGCCAGCAGCCGCGAGAGGCGCAGGGCCCAGCAGTTCTTC
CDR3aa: CASSRERRRAQQFF

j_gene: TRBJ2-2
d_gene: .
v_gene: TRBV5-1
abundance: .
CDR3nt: TGCGCCAGCAGCTCCACCGGGTTTGGCGGGGAGCTGTTTTTT
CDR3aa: CASSSTGFGGELFF

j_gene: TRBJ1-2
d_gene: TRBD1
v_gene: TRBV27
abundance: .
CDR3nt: TGTGCCAGCAGCCTCCAGGGGGCTTTGGATGGCTACACCTTC
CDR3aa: CASSLQGALDGYTF

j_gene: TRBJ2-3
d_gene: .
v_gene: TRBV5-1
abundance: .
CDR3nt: TGCGCCAGCAGCTTCTCTAGGGATACGCAGTATTTT
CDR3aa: CASSFSRDTQYF

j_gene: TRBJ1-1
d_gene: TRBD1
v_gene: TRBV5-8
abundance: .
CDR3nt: TGTGCCAGCAGCCGAATAACCGGGACAGTGAACACTGAAGCTTTCTTT
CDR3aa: CASSRITGTVNTEAFF

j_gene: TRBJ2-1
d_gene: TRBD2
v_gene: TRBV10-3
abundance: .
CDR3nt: TGTGCCATCAGTGAGTCAAGCGGGGGGCTGGCTGAGCAGTTCTTC
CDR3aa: CAISESSGGLAEQFF

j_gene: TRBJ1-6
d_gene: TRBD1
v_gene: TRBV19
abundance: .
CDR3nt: TGTGCCAGTAGTAGGACAGGGGGCGGTGATTCACCCCTCCACTTT
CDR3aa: CASSRTGGGDSPLHF

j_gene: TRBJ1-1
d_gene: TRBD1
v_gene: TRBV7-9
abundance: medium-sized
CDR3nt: TGTGCCAGCAGCTTAGCGGATTCAGGGGGTGAAGCTTTCTTT
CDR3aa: CASSLADSGGEAFF

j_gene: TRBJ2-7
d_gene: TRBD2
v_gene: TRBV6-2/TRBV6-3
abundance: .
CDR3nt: TGTGCCAGCAGTTACTCCTTAGCGGGAAAGAGCTCCTACGAGCAGTACTTC
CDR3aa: CASSYSLAGKSSYEQYF

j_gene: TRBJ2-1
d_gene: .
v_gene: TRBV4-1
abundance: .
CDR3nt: TGCGCCAGCAGCTCCGGACAGAGTGAGCAGTTCTTC
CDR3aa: CASSSGQSEQFF

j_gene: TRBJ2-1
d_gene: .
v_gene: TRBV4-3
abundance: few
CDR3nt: TGCGCCAGCAGCCAAGCGCTGCTATACAATGAGCAGTTCTTC
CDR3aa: CASSQALLYNEQFF

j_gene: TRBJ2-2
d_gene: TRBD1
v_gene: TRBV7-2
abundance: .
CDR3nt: TGTGCCAGCAGCTTTAGAGGGGGCGTTCTAGCGGAGCTGTTTTTT
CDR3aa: CASSFRGGVLAELFF

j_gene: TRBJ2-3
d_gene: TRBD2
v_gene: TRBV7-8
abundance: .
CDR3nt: TGTGCCAGCAGCTTAAGCGGGAGGGCCGGGAGCACAGATACGCAGTATTTT
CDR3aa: CASSLSGRAGSTDTQYF